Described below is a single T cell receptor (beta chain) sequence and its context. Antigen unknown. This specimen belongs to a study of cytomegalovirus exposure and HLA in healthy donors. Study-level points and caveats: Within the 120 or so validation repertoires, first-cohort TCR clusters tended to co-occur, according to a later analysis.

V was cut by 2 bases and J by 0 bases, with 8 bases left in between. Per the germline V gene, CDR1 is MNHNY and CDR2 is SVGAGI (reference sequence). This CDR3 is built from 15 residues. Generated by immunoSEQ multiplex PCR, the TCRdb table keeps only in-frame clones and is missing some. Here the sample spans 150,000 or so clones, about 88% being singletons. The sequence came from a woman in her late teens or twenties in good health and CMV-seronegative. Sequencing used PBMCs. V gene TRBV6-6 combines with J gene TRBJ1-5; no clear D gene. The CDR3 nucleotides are TGTGCCAGCAGTTACAAGCGTTATAGCAATCAGCCCCAGCATTTT. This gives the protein CASSYKRYSNQPQHF.